The 20 T cell receptor beta chains reported below all come from one sample, sequenced in a study of T cell responses to AZD1222 COVID-19 vaccine. Sequencing used immunoSEQ multiplex PCR; TCRdb keeps in-frame clones, though not all of them. This repertoire shows roughly 100,000 clones, approximately 89% found once; its top ten account for around 8.3%. The input for sequencing was peripheral blood, taken 28 days after the second AZD1222 dose. These receptor sequences come from an adult who received the AZD1222 COVID-19 vaccine.

J is TRBJ2-5 and V is TRBV9, with unresolved D. Per germline, CDR1 SGDLS and CDR2 YYNGEE. Deletions cut 0 bases from V and 5 bases from J, with 8 bases between. The CDR3 is 13 amino acids. DNA for the CDR3: TGTGCCAGCAGCGTAGCTACATGGGAGACCCAGTACTTC. The encoded protein is CASSVATWETQYF.

The chain combines TRBV2 with TRBJ1-6; D gene ambiguous. Trimming pared 7 bases from V and 0 bases from J, leaving 10 bases between. Per germline, CDR1 SNHLY and CDR2 FYNNEI. The CDR3 has 15 amino acids. The CDR3 region is CASTQPSSYNSPLHF. The CDR3 DNA reads TGTGCCAGCACCCAACCGAGCTCCTATAATTCACCCCTCCACTTT.

This rearrangement joins TRBV29-1 to TRBJ2-1, with 10 bases aligning to TRBD1. Germline V gene data show CDR1 as SQVTM and CDR2 as ANQGSEA. V shed 4 bases and J 4 bases; nucleotides not matched to a gene: 1. The CDR3 covers 13 residues. The CDR3 nucleotides are TGCAGCGTTGTGGGACAGGGGTACAATGAGCAGTTCTTC. Residues: CSVVGQGYNEQFF.

The chain joins TRBV29-1 to TRBJ1-1, with a possible D match to TRBD1 (6 bases). This CDR3 spans 13 amino acids. Trimming cost V 6 bases and J 2 bases, with 13 bases left between them. CDR1 SQVTM and CDR2 ANQGSEA come from the germline V gene. The CDR3, as DNA: TGCAGCGTAGCCGGGACAACCAACACTGAAGCTTTCTTT. It yields the protein CSVAGTTNTEAFF. Using reference TRBV29-1 and TRBJ1-1 for the parts outside the CDR3, the full variable domain is SAVISQKPSRDICQRGTSLTIQCQVDSQVTMMFWYRQQPGQSLTLIATANQGSEATYESGFVIDKFPISRPNLTFSTLTVSNMSPEDSSIYLCSVAGTTNTEAFFGQGTRLTVV.

The count of this clone is one. CDR3 nucleotide sequence: TGTGCCAGCAGCCAAGGGGATCGCTGGGGACAAGAGACCCAGTACTTC. Translated, it gives CASSQGDRWGQETQYF. This sequence joins TRBV3-1 (or the pseudogene TRBV3-2) and TRBJ2-5; D gene unclear. The CDR3 length is 16 residues. Per germline, CDR1 LGHDT and CDR2 YNNKEL (reference sequence). V was clipped by 1 base and J by 2 bases, with 14 bases between them.

Concerning this clone itself: The identical CDR3 is also encoded by other nucleotide sequences in the sample. V is TRBV19 and J is TRBJ1-2; D is possibly TRBD1 (5 bases). The CDR3 loop spans 12 amino acids. Trimming removed 6 bases at V and 2 bases at J, with 7 bases between. The germline CDR1 and CDR2 sequences are LNHDA and SQIVND (reference sequence). CDR3 sequence: CASRDSNYGYTF. For the CDR3, the DNA is TGTGCCAGTAGAGACAGCAACTATGGCTACACCTTC.

The rearrangement joins TRBV16 to TRBJ1-4; D not certain. V lost 2 bases, J lost 8 bases, and 6 bases lay in between. The CDR3 loop spans 12 amino acids. Germline CDR1 reads KGHSY; CDR2 reads FQNENV. CDR3 protein: CASSQEKEKLFF. CDR3 DNA sequence: TGTGCCAGCAGCCAAGAGAAGGAAAAACTGTTTTTT.

CDR3 coding DNA: TGTGCCAGCAGTTACTCCCCGGGGGGGCTGGGAAACACCATATATTTT. Its translation: CASSYSPGGLGNTIYF. The chain uses TRBV6-5 and TRBJ1-3; TRBD1 is a possible D gene (6 bases). Germline V gives CDR1 MNHEY, CDR2 SVGAGI. The ends were cut back, 0 bases at V and 4 bases at J, with 13 bases in the middle. The CDR3 consists of 16 residues.

This clone was observed a single time. V is TRBV2 and J is TRBJ1-1; TRBD1 is a possible D gene (5 bases). Deletions cut 7 bases from V and 4 bases from J, with 16 bases between. The CDR3 length is 14 residues. The germline V gene encodes CDR1 SNHLY and CDR2 FYNNEI. The CDR3 DNA follows: TGTGCCAGCACCGGTCCGGGACGAAGCACTGAAGCTTTCTTT. Its protein is CASTGPGRSTEAFF.

CDR3 DNA: TGTGCCAGCAGCTTACCTCAGGAAAATGAGCAGTTCTTC. This codes for CASSLPQENEQFF. The chain carries TRBV7-9 and TRBJ2-1; D unresolved. The CDR3 contains 13 residues. Germline CDR1 is SEHNR and CDR2 is FQNEAQ (reference sequence). Trimming cost V 2 bases and J 7 bases, with 9 bases left between them.

The V call is TRBV5-1, the J call TRBJ1-6; 10 positions match TRBD1. Trimming took 0 bases from V and 9 from J; bases not matched to a gene: 0. The V gene's germline CDR1 is SGHRS and CDR2 YFSETQ. The CDR3 is made up of 14 amino acids. The CDR3 DNA reads as TGCGCCAGCAGCTTGGGACAGGGGGCTTCACCCCTCCACTTT. It encodes CASSLGQGASPLHF.

The CDR3: CAWSVLGARNEKLFF. The CDR3 DNA follows: TGTGCCTGGAGTGTTCTCGGGGCCCGAAATGAAAAACTGTTTTTT. This chain links TRBV30 with TRBJ1-4; D possibly corresponds to TRBD1 (5 bases). Germline CDR1 is GTSNPN and CDR2 is SVGIG (reference sequence). The CDR3 has 15 amino acids. The V and J ends lost 0 bases and 5 bases respectively, with 13 bases between them.

The CDR3 here is CASSLEYWTSDSYEQYF. The CDR3 region has the DNA TGTGCCAGCAGCTTAGAGTACTGGACTAGTGATTCCTACGAGCAGTACTTC. The chain recombines TRBV7-9 with TRBJ2-7, with 7 bases lining up with TRBD2. Germline CDR1 is SEHNR and CDR2 is FQNEAQ (reference sequence). This CDR3 has 17 amino acids. The J segment lost 1 base and the V segment lost 1 base, leaving 10 bases of the junction unmatched.

This chain links TRBV3-1 (or the pseudogene TRBV3-2) with TRBJ1-1, with D hard to call. This CDR3 contains 16 residues. Trimming removed 5 bases at V and 1 base at J, with 17 bases between. CDR1 is LGHDT and CDR2 is YNNKEL in the germline V gene (reference sequence). CDR3 sequence (DNA): TGTGCCAGCAGCACCGAAGGGCGGTCGGGGAACACTGAAGCTTTCTTT. This translates into CASSTEGRSGNTEAFF.

The rearrangement links TRBV28 to TRBJ1-6; D not resolved. CDR1 and CDR2 (germline): MDHEN, SYDVKM. V was clipped by 3 bases and J by 7 bases, with 10 bases between them. The CDR3 runs to 14 residues. CDR3 nucleotide sequence: TGTGCCAGCAGTTTCGATAGCCGAAATTCACCCCTCCACTTT. Translation: CASSFDSRNSPLHF. The whole variable domain, remainder taken from reference TRBV28 and TRBJ1-6, is DVKVTQSSRYLVKRTGEKVFLECVQDMDHENMFWYRQDPGLGLRLIYFSYDVKMKEKGDIPEGYSVSREKKERFSLILESASTNQTSMYLCASSFDSRNSPLHFGNGTRLTVT.

The J gene is TRBJ1-6, the V gene TRBV4-1; D ambiguous. The CDR3 has 13 residues. Germline CDR1 and CDR2: MGHRA and YSYEKL. V gave up 4 bases and J gave up 11 bases, with 12 bases separating them. CDR3 loop: CASSLTPSAPLHF. The CDR3, as DNA: TGCGCCAGCAGCCTGACTCCCTCAGCACCCCTCCACTTT.

The chain recombines TRBV24-1 with TRBJ2-4; no reliable D call. V was cut by 2 bases and J by 6 bases, with 16 bases left in between. CDR1 is KGHDR and CDR2 is SFDVKD in the germline V gene. This CDR3 region has 16 residues. The CDR3 region is CATSDSTADAANIQYF. The CDR3 nucleotides read TGTGCCACCAGTGATTCGACCGCGGACGCGGCAAACATTCAGTACTTC.

This sequence joins TRBV4-1 and TRBJ1-1; TRBD1 agrees at 12 bases. Unmatched junction bases numbered 6, after V lost 3 bases and J lost 7 bases. CDR1 is MGHRA and CDR2 is YSYEKL in the germline V gene. The CDR3 spans 15 residues. CDR3 amino acids: CASSHGTGGRVEAFF. Here the CDR3 DNA reads TGCGCCAGCAGCCATGGGACAGGGGGCCGGGTTGAAGCTTTCTTT.

The chain employs TRBV3-1 (or the pseudogene TRBV3-2) and TRBJ1-2, with D unclear. Per germline, CDR1 LGHDT and CDR2 YNNKEL (reference sequence). CDR3 length: 15 residues. With 0 bases removed from V and 2 bases from J, the gap between germline ends came to 10 bases. The CDR3 region is CASSQDSRQNYGYTF. DNA of the CDR3: TGTGCCAGCAGCCAAGATTCCCGGCAGAACTATGGCTACACCTTC.

V and J are TRBV12-3 or TRBV12-4 and TRBJ1-2; no clear D gene. V was cut by 3 bases and J by 4 bases, with 6 bases left in between. The CDR3 covers 12 residues. The CDR3 bases are TGTGCCAGCAGTTTTGACACCTATGGCTACACCTTC. It specifies CASSFDTYGYTF.